This T cell receptor (beta chain) was captured in a study of T cell repertoires in aging, cancer and after chemotherapy. At the level of the study: Donor ages fell into six groups from 30 or younger up to 70 or older. Over several months to years, re-sampled healthy donor repertoires clearly shared clones.

Rearranged V-D-J TRB sequences were amplified with a mixed TRB-A/B primer pool. Via MiXCR, TCRdb re-called the multiplex PCR reads, giving one row per CDR3 protein. Of about 12,000 distinct CDR3 sequences in the sample, around 29% are singletons; the top ten hold around 10%. Comments on this clonotype: No antigen is known for it.

TCR beta rearrangements were amplified from peripheral blood genomic DNA. Study conclusions and caveats: Healthy donors lost TCR diversity with age mainly through richness, cancer patients through richness and evenness. Median generation probability rose over the chemotherapy interval in each cancer cohort, suggesting rebound thymic output.

Germline V gene data show CDR1 as SGHDT and CDR2 as YYEEEE. V shed 0 bases and J shed 15 bases, with 13 bases lying between them. The CDR3 totals 13 residues. The chain uses TRBV5-6 and TRBJ2-6, with D tentatively TRBD1 (6 bases). The source material was blood. The source is a human donor in good health. The donor label of this sample is uncertain. For the CDR3, the DNA is TGTGCCAGCAGCTTGGCAGGGGCCCCCGACCTGACTTTC. It encodes CASSLAGAPDLTF.